Sequencing of this TCR beta chain was carried out in a study of cytomegalovirus exposure and HLA in healthy donors. Points from the study as a whole: Later analysis demonstrated an association between a missense DCLRE1C variant and TCR beta V- and J-gene trimming. In a later analysis, common viral pathogens appeared linked to several of the most significant clusters. Earlier findings revealed that most TCR beta V segments proved productive either about 87% or about 30% of the time.

V lost 3 bases to trimming and J lost 0 bases, with 7 bases between them. Germline CDR1 and CDR2: SGDLS and YYNGEE. The CDR3 has 15 residues. Healthy bone marrow donors formed the donor group. A word on this clone: Antigen: not known.

Use of 60 Vbeta and 13 Jbeta primers characterized the PCR. Only in-frame clones appear in the TCRdb table, and some are missing; sequencing was by immunoSEQ multiplex PCR. In the table there are about 210,000 clones, 82% of which are singletons. The chain uses TRBV9 and TRBJ1-6; D is possibly TRBD1 (6 bases). Input material: PBMCs. This clonotype was sampled from a man aged 40-49 years in good health and CMV-seropositive. This CDR3 is CASSARGSYNSPLHF. The DNA of the CDR3 is TGTGCCAGCAGCGCCAGGGGCTCCTATAATTCACCCCTCCACTTT.